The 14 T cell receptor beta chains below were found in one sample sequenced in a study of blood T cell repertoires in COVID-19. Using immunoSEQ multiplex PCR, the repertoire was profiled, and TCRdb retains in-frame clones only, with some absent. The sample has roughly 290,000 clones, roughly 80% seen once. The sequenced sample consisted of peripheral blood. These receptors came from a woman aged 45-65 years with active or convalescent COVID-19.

CDR3 loop: CASSEGRMNYGYTF. As DNA, the CDR3 is TGTGCCAGCAGTGAGGGGCGGATGAACTATGGCTACACCTTC. The J gene is TRBJ1-2, the V gene TRBV6-1; D is possibly TRBD1 (5 bases). V shed 3 bases and J shed 2 bases, with 10 bases lying between them. Germline CDR1 is MNHNS and CDR2 is SASEGT. The CDR3 runs 14 residues.

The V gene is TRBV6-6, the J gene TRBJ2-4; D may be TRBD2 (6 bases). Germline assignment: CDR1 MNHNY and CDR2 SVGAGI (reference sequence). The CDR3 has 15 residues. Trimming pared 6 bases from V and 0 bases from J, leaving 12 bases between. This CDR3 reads CASSQAGLAKNIQYF. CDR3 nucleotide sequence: TGTGCCAGCAGCCAGGCGGGGCTAGCCAAAAACATTCAGTACTTC.

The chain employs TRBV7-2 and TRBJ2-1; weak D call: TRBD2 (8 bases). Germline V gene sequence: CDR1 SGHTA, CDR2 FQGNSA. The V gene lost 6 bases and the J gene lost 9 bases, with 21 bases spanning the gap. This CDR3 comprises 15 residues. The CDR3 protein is CASSFTSGAGGEQFF. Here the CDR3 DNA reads TGTGCCAGCAGTTTCACTAGCGGTGCAGGGGGTGAGCAGTTCTTC.

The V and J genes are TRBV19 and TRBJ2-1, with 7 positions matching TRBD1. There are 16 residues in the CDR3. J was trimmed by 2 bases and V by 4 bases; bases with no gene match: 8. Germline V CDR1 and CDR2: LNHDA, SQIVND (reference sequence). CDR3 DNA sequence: TGTGCCAGTAGTAGCCAAGGGACAGCGACCTACAATGAGCAGTTCTTC. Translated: CASSSQGTATYNEQFF.

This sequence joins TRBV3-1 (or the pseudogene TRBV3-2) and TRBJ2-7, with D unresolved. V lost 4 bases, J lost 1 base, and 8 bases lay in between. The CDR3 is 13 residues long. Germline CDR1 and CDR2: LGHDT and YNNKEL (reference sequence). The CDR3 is CASSLGQSYEQYF. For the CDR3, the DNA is TGTGCCAGCAGCCTTGGGCAGTCCTACGAGCAGTACTTC.

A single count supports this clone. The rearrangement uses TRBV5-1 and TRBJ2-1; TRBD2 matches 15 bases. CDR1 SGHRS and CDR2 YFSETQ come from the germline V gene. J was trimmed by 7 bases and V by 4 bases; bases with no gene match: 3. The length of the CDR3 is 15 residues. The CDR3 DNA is TGCGCCAGCAGCCACGGGACTAGCGGGAGGAATGAGCAGTTCTTC. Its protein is CASSHGTSGRNEQFF. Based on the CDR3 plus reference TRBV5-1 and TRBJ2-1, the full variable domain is KAGVTQTPRYLIKTRGQQVTLSCSPISGHRSVSWYQQTPGQGLQFLFEYFSETQRNKGNFPGRFSGRQFSNSRSEMNVSTLELGDSALYLCASSHGTSGRNEQFFGPGTRLTVL.

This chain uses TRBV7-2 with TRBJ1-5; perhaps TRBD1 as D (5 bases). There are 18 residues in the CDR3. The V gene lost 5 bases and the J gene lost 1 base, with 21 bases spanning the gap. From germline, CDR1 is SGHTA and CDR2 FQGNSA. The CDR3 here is CASSPLPLLGPSNQPQHF. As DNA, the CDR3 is TGTGCCAGCAGCCCACTTCCCCTGTTGGGGCCCAGCAATCAGCCCCAGCATTTT.

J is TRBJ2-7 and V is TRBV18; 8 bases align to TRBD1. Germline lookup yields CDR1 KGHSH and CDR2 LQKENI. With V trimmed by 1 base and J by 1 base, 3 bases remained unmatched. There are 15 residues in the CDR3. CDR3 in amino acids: CASSPLGQGSYEQYF. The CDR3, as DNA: TGTGCCAGCTCACCACTCGGACAGGGATCCTACGAGCAGTACTTC.

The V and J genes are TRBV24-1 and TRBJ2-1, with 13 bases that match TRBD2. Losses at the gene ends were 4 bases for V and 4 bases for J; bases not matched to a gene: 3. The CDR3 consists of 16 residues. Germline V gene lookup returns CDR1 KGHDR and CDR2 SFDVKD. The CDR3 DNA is TGTGCCACCAGTGACCCGGGACTAGCGGGATACAATGAGCAGTTCTTC. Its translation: CATSDPGLAGYNEQFF.

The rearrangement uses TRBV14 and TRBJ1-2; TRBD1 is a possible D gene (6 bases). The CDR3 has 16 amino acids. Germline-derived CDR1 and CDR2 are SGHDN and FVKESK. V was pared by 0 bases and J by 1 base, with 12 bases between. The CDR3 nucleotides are TGTGCCAGCAGCCAAGAACAGGGCGCCGGTAACTATGGCTACACCTTC. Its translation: CASSQEQGAGNYGYTF.

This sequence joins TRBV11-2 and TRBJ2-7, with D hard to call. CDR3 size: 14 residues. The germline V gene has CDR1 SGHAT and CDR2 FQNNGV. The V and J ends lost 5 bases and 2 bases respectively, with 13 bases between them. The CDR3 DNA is TGTGCCAGCAGCAGTCGTGGGCGAACCTACGAGCAGTACTTC. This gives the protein CASSSRGRTYEQYF.

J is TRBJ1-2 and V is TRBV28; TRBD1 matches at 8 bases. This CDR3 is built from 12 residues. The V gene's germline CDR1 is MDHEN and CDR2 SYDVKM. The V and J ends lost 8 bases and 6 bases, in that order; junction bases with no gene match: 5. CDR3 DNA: TGTGCCAGCGGCCCACAGGGGGATGGCTACACCTTC. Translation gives CASGPQGDGYTF.

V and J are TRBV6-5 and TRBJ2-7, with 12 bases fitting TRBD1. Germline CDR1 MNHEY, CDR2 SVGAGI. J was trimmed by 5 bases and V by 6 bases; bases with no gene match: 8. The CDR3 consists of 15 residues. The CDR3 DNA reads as TGTGCCAGCAGAAGGGGGGGGACAGGGGGCGACGAGCAGTACTTC. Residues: CASRRGGTGGDEQYF.

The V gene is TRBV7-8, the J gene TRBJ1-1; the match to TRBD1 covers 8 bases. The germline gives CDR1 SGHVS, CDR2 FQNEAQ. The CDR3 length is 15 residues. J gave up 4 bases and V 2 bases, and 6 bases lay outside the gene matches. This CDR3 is CASSLPGQGLTEAFF. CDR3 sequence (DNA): TGTGCCAGCAGCTTACCCGGACAGGGCCTCACTGAAGCTTTCTTT. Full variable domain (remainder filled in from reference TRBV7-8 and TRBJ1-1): GAGVSQSPRYKVAKRGQDVALRCDPISGHVSLFWYQQALGQGPEFLTYFQNEAQLDKSGLPSDRFFAERPEGSVSTLKIQRTQQEDSAVYLCASSLPGQGLTEAFFGQGTRLTVV.